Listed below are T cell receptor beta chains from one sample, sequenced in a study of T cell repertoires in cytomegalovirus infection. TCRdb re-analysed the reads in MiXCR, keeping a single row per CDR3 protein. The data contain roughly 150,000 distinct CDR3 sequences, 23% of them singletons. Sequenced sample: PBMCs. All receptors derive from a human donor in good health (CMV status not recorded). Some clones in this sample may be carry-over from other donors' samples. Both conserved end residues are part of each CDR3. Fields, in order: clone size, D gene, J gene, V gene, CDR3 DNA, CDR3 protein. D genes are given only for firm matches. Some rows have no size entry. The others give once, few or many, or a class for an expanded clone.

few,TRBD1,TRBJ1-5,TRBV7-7,TGTGCTAGCAGCTTAGCTTTCGAGACAGGGGAAAATCAGCCCCAGCATTTT,CASSLAFETGENQPQHF
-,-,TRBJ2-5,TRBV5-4,TGTGCCAGCAGCTTAATGACAGCCAGCCAAGAGACCCAGTACTTC,CASSLMTASQETQYF
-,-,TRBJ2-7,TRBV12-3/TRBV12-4,TGTGCCAGCAGCCCGGGGCAAGCGGGCTCCTACGAGCAGTACTTC,CASSPGQAGSYEQYF
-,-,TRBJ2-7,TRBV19,TGTGCCAGTAGTGACCCGGGACACTCCTACGAGCAGTACTTC,CASSDPGHSYEQYF
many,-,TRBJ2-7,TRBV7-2,TGTGCCAGCAGCTTAGTAGGGTTGAGTCCGGACGAGCAGTACTTC,CASSLVGLSPDEQYF
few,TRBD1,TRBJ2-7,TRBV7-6,TGTGCCAGCAGCCTCAGACAGGGAGTAGGCTACGAGCAGTACTTC,CASSLRQGVGYEQYF
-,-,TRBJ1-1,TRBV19,TGTGCCAGTAGTATGGGCGGCAGGGCCAACACTGAAGCTTTCTTT,CASSMGGRANTEAFF
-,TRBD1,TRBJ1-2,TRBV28,TGTGCCAGCGGACAGGGCCACTATGGCTACACCTTC,CASGQGHYGYTF
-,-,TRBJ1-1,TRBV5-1,TGCGCCAGCAGCTGGACTTCAAACACTGAAGCTTTCTTT,CASSWTSNTEAFF
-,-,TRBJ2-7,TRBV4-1,TGCGCCAGCAGCCAAGAACGACAGGGAGGGCAATACGAGCAGTACTTC,CASSQERQGGQYEQYF
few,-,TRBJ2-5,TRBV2,TGTGCCAGCACCGGGGATTACCAAGAGACCCAGTACTTC,CASTGDYQETQYF
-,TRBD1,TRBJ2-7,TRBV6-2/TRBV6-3,TGTGCCAGCAGGGAACAGGGGCAAAGCTACGAGCAGTACTTC,CASREQGQSYEQYF
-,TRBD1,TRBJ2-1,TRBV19,TGTGCCAGTAGCGCAGACAGGGCGTCGAGCTCCTACAATGAGCAGTTCTTC,CASSADRASSSYNEQFF
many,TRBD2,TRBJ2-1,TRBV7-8,TGTGCCAGCAGCTTAGATAAACTAGCGGGAGATGGGAATGAGCAGTTCTTC,CASSLDKLAGDGNEQFF
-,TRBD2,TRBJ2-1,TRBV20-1,TGCAGTGCGAGGCCTCGATTGGGACTATCTTACAATGAGCAGTTCTTC,CSARPRLGLSYNEQFF
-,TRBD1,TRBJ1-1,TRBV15,TGTGCCACCAGCAAAACAGGGGGCGAAGCTTTCTTT,CATSKTGGEAFF
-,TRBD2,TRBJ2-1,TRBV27,TGTGCCAGCAAGAAGGGGGTAGGGACTAGCGGGAGGGCCGGGGAGAATGAGCAGTTCTTC,CASKKGVGTSGRAGENEQFF
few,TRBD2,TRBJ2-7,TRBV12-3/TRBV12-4,TGTGCCAGCAGTTTACAAGCGGGGGGGCTGGGAGAGCAGTACTTC,CASSLQAGGLGEQYF
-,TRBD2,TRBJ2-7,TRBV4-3,TGCGCCAGCAGCCAAGAAACTAGCGGGAGTTACGAGCAGTACTTC,CASSQETSGSYEQYF
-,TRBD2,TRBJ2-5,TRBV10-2,TGCGCCAGCAGCCTTGGGACTAGCGGACAAGAGACCCAGTACTTC,CASSLGTSGQETQYF
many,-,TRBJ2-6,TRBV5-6,TGTGCCAGCAGCTTAGTTGTTTCTGGGGCCAACGTCCTGACTTTC,CASSLVVSGANVLTF
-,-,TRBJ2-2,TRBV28,TGTGCCAGCAGGGGGGTGACCGGGGAGCTGTTTTTT,CASRGVTGELFF
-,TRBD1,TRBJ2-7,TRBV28,TGTGCCAGCGGACAGGGGACGCGTTACGAGCAGTACTTC,CASGQGTRYEQYF
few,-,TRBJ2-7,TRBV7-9,TGTGCCAGCAGCCCCGGGACGTATTCCTACGAGCAGTACTTC,CASSPGTYSYEQYF
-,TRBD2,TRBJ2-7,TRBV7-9,TGTGCCAGCAGCCAACCTCGGACTAGCGGGAGTCTTTACGAGCAGTACTTC,CASSQPRTSGSLYEQYF
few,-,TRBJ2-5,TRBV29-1,TGCAGCGTTGAGCAGCGATACGGGGCACGGGAGACCCAGTACTTC,CSVEQRYGARETQYF
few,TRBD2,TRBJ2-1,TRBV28,TGTGCCAGCAGTTCAGCTTCTAGCGGTAGCTCCTACAATGAGCAGTTCTTC,CASSSASSGSSYNEQFF
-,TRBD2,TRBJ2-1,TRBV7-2,TGTGCCAGCAGTTACTGGGGAGTAGAGCGAGCCGTTAGCGGGATTAGAAATGAGCAGTTCTTC,CASSYWGVERAVSGIRNEQFF
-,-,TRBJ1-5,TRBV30,TGTGCCTGGAGCCCACAGGGATTAGGACAGCCCCAGCATTTT,CAWSPQGLGQPQHF
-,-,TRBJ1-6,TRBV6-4,TGTGCCAGCACTTCACCCCTCCACTTT,CASTSPLHF
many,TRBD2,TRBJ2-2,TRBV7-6,TGTGCCAGCAGCTTAGCGGCTAGCGGGAGTGTTACCGGGGAGCTGTTTTTT,CASSLAASGSVTGELFF
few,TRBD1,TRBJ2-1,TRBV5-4,TGTGCCAGCAGCCGAGGGGACAGCTCCTACAATGAGCAGTTCTTC,CASSRGDSSYNEQFF
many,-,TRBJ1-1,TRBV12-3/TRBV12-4,TGTGCCAGCAGGCCGTCCAGGGAGGGGTGGACTGAAGCTTTCTTT,CASRPSREGWTEAFF
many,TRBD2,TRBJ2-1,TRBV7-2,TGTGCCAGCAGCTCCACTAGCGGGGGATTACATTTGAATGAGCAGTTCTTC,CASSSTSGGLHLNEQFF
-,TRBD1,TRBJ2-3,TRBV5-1,TGCGCCAGCAGCTATGATACAGGGGCTAGCACAGATACGCAGTATTTT,CASSYDTGASTDTQYF
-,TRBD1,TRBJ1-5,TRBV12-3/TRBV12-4,TGTGTCAGCAGTAGAGGACAGGGATCCCTTTATAGCAATCAGCCCCAGCATTTT,CVSSRGQGSLYSNQPQHF
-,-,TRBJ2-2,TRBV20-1,TGCAGTGCTAGTAACTTACACACCGGGGAGCTGTTTTTT,CSASNLHTGELFF
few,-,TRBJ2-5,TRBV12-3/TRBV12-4,TGTGCCAGCAGTAGCGGAGTGTACCAAGAGACCCAGTACTTC,CASSSGVYQETQYF
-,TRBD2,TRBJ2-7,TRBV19,TGTGCCAGTAGTACGGGACTAGCGGGGGCTTCCTACGAGCAGTACTTC,CASSTGLAGASYEQYF
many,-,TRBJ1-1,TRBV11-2,TGTGCCAGCAGCCCTCCTTCTTTGGAGCAGGGATGGGCTTTCTTT,CASSPPSLEQGWAFF
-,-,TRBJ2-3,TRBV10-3,TGTGCCATCAGTGAGAGGGTATTTGGCAGGGGGGTGTCGGCAGATACGCAGTATTTT,CAISERVFGRGVSADTQYF
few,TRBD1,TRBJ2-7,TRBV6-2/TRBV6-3,TGTGCCAGCAGACCCGATGTGGGGACAGGGGTCCACGAGCAGTACTTC,CASRPDVGTGVHEQYF
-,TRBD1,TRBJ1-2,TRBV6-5,TGTGCCAGCAGCCGTACCAAAGGGACAGCTAACTATGGCTACACCTTC,CASSRTKGTANYGYTF